The 12 T cell receptor beta chains reported below all come from one sample, sequenced in a study of T cells after yellow fever vaccination. MiXCR, applied by TCRdb to the 5' RACE reads, yields one record per CDR3 protein. The data contain some 320,000 distinct CDR3 sequences, roughly 3.9% of them singletons. The sample here was PBMCs, taken 5 days after the yellow fever booster vaccination. These receptors all stem from a man aged 18 to 35 who received the YFV17D yellow fever vaccine.

There are a few counts of this clonotype. The chain recombines TRBV5-1 with TRBJ2-1; possibly TRBD1 for D (7 bases). The CDR3 covers 15 residues. CDR1 and CDR2 from the germline V gene are SGHRS and YFSETQ. Trimming took 0 bases from V and 5 from J, leaving 12 bases between them. Here the CDR3 DNA reads TGCGCCAGCAGCTTGGGCGGGACAGCGGACAATGAGCAGTTCTTC. Translating it yields CASSLGGTADNEQFF.

The rearrangement joins TRBV7-6 to TRBJ2-1; 8 bases match TRBD1. Germline values: CDR1 SGHVS, CDR2 FNYEAQ. This CDR3 has 16 residues. V dropped 1 base and J dropped 3; count of bases not matched to a gene: 5. CDR3 sequence reads: CASSLVGQGVYNEQFF. The CDR3 bases are TGTGCCAGCAGCTTAGTAGGACAGGGTGTCTACAATGAGCAGTTCTTC.

This clonotype was recorded at least ten times. CDR3 sequence reads: CASSHFQGAHEQYF. As DNA, the CDR3 is TGCGCCAGCAGCCATTTCCAGGGGGCCCACGAGCAGTACTTC. The chain carries TRBV4-1 and TRBJ2-7; 8 positions agree with TRBD1. Trimming took 3 bases from V and 5 from J; bases not matched to a gene: 6. The V gene's germline CDR1 is MGHRA and CDR2 YSYEKL. This CDR3 spans 14 amino acids.

At least ten counts were recorded for this clonotype. V gene TRBV7-9 combines with J gene TRBJ1-1; D is undetermined. Trimming shortened V by 3 bases and J by 9 bases, and 8 bases separated the two germline ends. The CDR3 is 11 amino acids. The V gene's germline CDR1 is SEHNR and CDR2 FQNEAQ (reference sequence). The CDR3, as DNA: TGTGCCAGCAGCTTCTATGACCAAGCTTTCTTT. Protein sequence: CASSFYDQAFF.

This clonotype was seen ten or more times. This chain joins TRBV5-1 and TRBJ2-6; unclear D gene. Between the trimmed V and J ends, which lost 0 bases and 0 bases, there was a span of 13 bases. This CDR3 is built from 18 residues. Looked up from germline, CDR1 is SGHRS and CDR2 is YFSETQ. The CDR3: CASSLAPGLSSGANVLTF. CDR3 nucleotides: TGCGCCAGCAGCTTGGCCCCCGGGCTCAGCTCTGGGGCCAACGTCCTGACTTTC.

The chain combines TRBV7-9 with TRBJ1-1, with D possibly TRBD1 on 6 matching bases. Trimming took 1 base from V and 1 from J, leaving 13 bases between them. This CDR3 is 16 amino acids long. Germline V gene lookup returns CDR1 SEHNR and CDR2 FQNEAQ (reference sequence). CDR3 region: CASSLVRDIWNTEAFF. CDR3 DNA: TGTGCCAGCAGCTTAGTCCGGGACATATGGAACACTGAAGCTTTCTTT.

The sample holds a few counts of this clonotype. The gene calls are TRBV5-1 and TRBJ2-1; TRBD2 is a possible D gene (5 bases). The CDR3 loop spans 13 amino acids. Trimming removed 4 bases at V and 9 bases at J, with 14 bases between. Germline-derived CDR1 and CDR2 are SGHRS and YFSETQ. CDR3 sequence reads: CASSIDTRVEQFF. The CDR3 bases are TGCGCCAGCAGCATCGACACTAGGGTTGAGCAGTTCTTC.

This clonotype was observed a few times. The chain uses TRBV27 and TRBJ2-1; D may correspond to TRBD1 or TRBD2 (6 bases each). Looked up from germline, CDR1 is MNHEY and CDR2 is SMNVEV (reference sequence). The ends were cut back, 5 bases at V and 0 bases at J, with 23 bases in the middle. CDR3 size: 19 residues. The CDR3 reads CASSTRLNTQGGSYNEQFF. In DNA form, the CDR3 reads TGTGCCAGCAGTACCCGCCTGAATACACAGGGAGGCTCCTACAATGAGCAGTTCTTC.

V is TRBV9 and J is TRBJ1-1, with a tentative D call TRBD1 (5 bases). This CDR3 contains 14 residues. Per germline, CDR1 SGDLS and CDR2 YYNGEE. The V gene lost 2 bases and the J gene lost 1 base, with 9 bases spanning the gap. The CDR3 loop reads CASSVGRANTEAFF. DNA of the CDR3: TGTGCCAGCAGCGTGGGCAGGGCGAACACTGAAGCTTTCTTT.

This clonotype was found many times. The rearrangement uses TRBV7-9 and TRBJ1-3; no clear D. Trimming removed 5 bases from V and 0 bases from J, with 8 bases in between. The germline CDR1 and CDR2 sequences are SEHNR and FQNEAQ (reference sequence). There are 14 residues in the CDR3. The CDR3 is CASSGTSSGNTIYF. DNA for the CDR3: TGTGCCAGCAGCGGCACTAGCTCTGGAAACACCATATATTTT.

In this sample, this clonotype turned up many times. CDR3 residues: CASSSQPPGLERNEQFF. The CDR3 nucleotides read TGCGCCAGCAGCTCCCAACCCCCGGGACTAGAGCGCAATGAGCAGTTCTTC. This chain links TRBV5-1 with TRBJ2-1; 8 positions match TRBD2. Germline values: CDR1 SGHRS, CDR2 YFSETQ. V shed 3 bases and J 6 bases; nucleotides not matched to a gene: 14. CDR3 size: 17 residues.

The chain links TRBV21-1 to TRBJ2-2; the table's D call, TRBD1, was not checked against the DNA. TRBV21-1 is a pseudogene locus. The CDR3 spans 19 residues. The DNA for the CDR3 is TGTGCCAGCAGCAAAACCAATGGGGCAGGGGTACGGAACACCGGGGAGCTGTTTTTT. Its protein is CASSKTNGAGVRNTGELFF.